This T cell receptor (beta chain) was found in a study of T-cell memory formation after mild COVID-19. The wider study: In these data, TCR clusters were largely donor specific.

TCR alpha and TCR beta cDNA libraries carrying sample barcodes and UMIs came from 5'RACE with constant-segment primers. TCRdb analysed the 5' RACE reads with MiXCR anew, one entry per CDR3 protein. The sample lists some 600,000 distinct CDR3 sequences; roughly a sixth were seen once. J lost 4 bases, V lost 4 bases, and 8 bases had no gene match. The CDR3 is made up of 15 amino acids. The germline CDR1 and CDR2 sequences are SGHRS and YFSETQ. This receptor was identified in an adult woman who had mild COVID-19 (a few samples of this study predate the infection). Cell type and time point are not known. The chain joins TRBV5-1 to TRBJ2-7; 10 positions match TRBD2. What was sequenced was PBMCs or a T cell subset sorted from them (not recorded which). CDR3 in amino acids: CASSILAGEYYEQYF. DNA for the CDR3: TGCGCCAGCAGCATCCTAGCGGGAGAATATTACGAGCAGTACTTC.